The 24 T cell receptor beta chains given below trace back to one sample, sequenced in a study of TIL therapy for anti-PD-1-resistant metastatic lung cancer. The time point was: pre-treatment sample, taken before nivolumab and TIL therapy. The libraries were made with immunoSEQ v3. TCRdb keeps only in-frame clones here, not all; method: immunoSEQ multiplex PCR. The profile shows tens of thousands of clones, 65% to 80% of them singletons. Specimen: blood, collected at baseline. These receptors all stem from a woman aged 30 to 85 with non-small cell lung cancer.

A single count supports this clone. The chain recombines TRBV7-3 with TRBJ2-5; 9 bases are shared with TRBD2. This CDR3 spans 16 amino acids. The germline CDR1 and CDR2 sequences are SGHTA and FQGTGA. J lost 1 base, V lost 2 bases, and 5 bases had no gene match. As DNA, the CDR3 is TGTGCCAGCAGCTTACAACCAGCGGGAGGCCAAGAGACCCAGTACTTC. It encodes CASSLQPAGGQETQYF.

The chain combines TRBV7-6 with TRBJ2-6, with D unclear. The ends were cut back, 1 base at V and 0 bases at J, with 7 bases in the middle. The germline gives CDR1 SGHVS, CDR2 FNYEAQ. This CDR3 spans 16 amino acids. In DNA, the CDR3 is TGTGCCAGCAGCTTAGGCGTGTCCTCTGGGGCCAACGTCCTGACTTTC. It is translated as CASSLGVSSGANVLTF.

In this sample, this clone turned up once. This chain joins TRBV6-1 and TRBJ2-7, with D tentatively TRBD1 or TRBD2 (5 bases each). With 1 base removed from V and 5 bases from J, the gap between germline ends came to 21 bases. This CDR3 comprises 17 residues. The germline CDR1 and CDR2 sequences are MNHNS and SASEGT. CDR3 nucleotide sequence: TGTGCCAGCAGTGAAGTCTTCCGGGGCACCCTTAGCGACGAGCAGTACTTC. This sequence encodes CASSEVFRGTLSDEQYF.

The V call is TRBV5-4, the J call TRBJ1-2; tentative D call: TRBD1 (5 bases). V was cut by 2 bases and J by 2 bases, with 7 bases left in between. Per germline, CDR1 SGHNT and CDR2 YYREEE (reference sequence). CDR3 length equals 13 residues. The CDR3 nucleotides read TGTGCCAGCAGCTTTCCAGGGAACTATGGCTACACCTTC. This encodes CASSFPGNYGYTF.

The rearrangement links TRBV7-8 to TRBJ2-1; D ambiguous. The V end was cut by 4 bases, the J end by 5 bases, with 15 bases between. Per the germline V gene, CDR1 is SGHVS and CDR2 is FQNEAQ. The CDR3 contains 15 residues. In nucleotides, the CDR3 is TGTGCCAGCAGCTACCAACTTTCATTAAACAATGAGCAGTTCTTC. Its translation: CASSYQLSLNNEQFF.

The chain joins TRBV5-5 to TRBJ2-3; D is unclear. V was cut by 0 bases and J by 4 bases, with 3 bases left in between. The CDR3 totals 12 residues. From germline, CDR1 is SGHKS and CDR2 YYEKEE (reference sequence). This chain's CDR3 is CASSLEADTQYF. The CDR3 DNA sequence: TGTGCCAGCAGCTTGGAGGCAGATACGCAGTATTTT.

The chain uses TRBV5-4 and TRBJ2-5, with a possible D match to TRBD1 (5 bases). The V end lost 0 bases, the J end lost 5 bases, and 17 bases lay between the germline ends. Germline loops: CDR1 SGHNT, CDR2 YYREEE (reference sequence). The CDR3 spans 16 residues. Written as DNA, the CDR3 is TGTGCCAGCAGCTTGGGTGGGGCCTTATTGGGGGAGACCCAGTACTTC. This sequence encodes CASSLGGALLGETQYF.

The rearrangement joins TRBV19 to TRBJ1-2, with a weak D call TRBD1 (5 bases). The CDR3 covers 13 residues. V was cut by 6 bases and J by 6 bases, with 14 bases left in between. Germline V gives CDR1 LNHDA, CDR2 SQIVND (reference sequence). CDR3 DNA sequence: TGTGCCAGTAGCGCACTGCAGGGTGATGGCTACACCTTC. Its translation: CASSALQGDGYTF.

The J gene is TRBJ1-2, the V gene TRBV2; tentatively, D is TRBD1 (5 bases). CDR1 is SNHLY and CDR2 is FYNNEI in the germline V gene. The V and J ends lost 6 bases and 5 bases respectively, with 22 bases between them. The CDR3 runs to 16 residues. For the CDR3, the DNA is TGTGCCAGCAGGCCCGCCTCAGGGAAAGGTGGATATGGCTACACCTTC. Protein product: CASRPASGKGGYGYTF.

The rearrangement joins TRBV10-2 to TRBJ1-1, with a weak D call TRBD1 (6 bases). Per germline, CDR1 WSHSY and CDR2 SAAADI. CDR3 length: 13 amino acids. V dropped 2 bases and J dropped 4 bases, with 8 bases sitting between them. CDR3: CASSEGGATEAFF. CDR3 bases: TGCGCCAGCAGTGAGGGGGGGGCCACTGAAGCTTTCTTT.

This clone has a handful of counts. The rearrangement uses TRBV7-7 and TRBJ2-7; D tentatively reads TRBD1 or TRBD2 (5 bases each). Germline V gives CDR1 SSHAT, CDR2 FNYEAQ (reference sequence). The CDR3 runs 14 residues. The ends were cut back, 4 bases at V and 2 bases at J, with 12 bases in the middle. The CDR3 sequence is CASSSGDGTYEQYF. The CDR3 DNA reads TGTGCCAGCAGCTCCGGGGACGGAACCTACGAGCAGTACTTC. The full variable domain, completed using reference TRBV7-7 and TRBJ2-7, is GAGVSQSPRYKVTKRGQDVTLRCDPISSHATLYWYQQALGQGPEFLTYFNYEAQPDKSGLPSDRFSAERPEGSISTLTIQRTEQRDSAMYRCASSSGDGTYEQYFGPGTRLTVT.

The chain has TRBV4-3 and TRBJ2-7, with TRBD2 identical over 13 bases. The V gene end was trimmed by 1 base and the J gene end by 1 base; junction bases not matched to a gene: 7. The CDR3 is 18 residues long. Per the germline V gene, CDR1 is LGHNA and CDR2 is YSLEER. Here the CDR3 reads CASSQGPGLAGASYEQYF. For the CDR3, the DNA is TGCGCCAGCAGCCAAGGTCCCGGACTAGCGGGGGCTTCCTACGAGCAGTACTTC.

This clone appeared a single time. This chain joins TRBV19 and TRBJ1-1; no definite D call. V was trimmed by 4 bases and J by 0 bases, leaving 6 bases between them. This CDR3 contains 13 residues. In germline, CDR1 is LNHDA, CDR2 SQIVND (reference sequence). The CDR3, as DNA: TGTGCCAGTAGTACTAACCTGAACACTGAAGCTTTCTTT. Protein sequence: CASSTNLNTEAFF.

This sequence joins TRBV4-3 and TRBJ2-7; no clear D gene. Germline V lookup: CDR1 LGHNA, CDR2 YSLEER. V was pared by 10 bases and J by 3 bases, with 16 bases between. There are 13 residues in the CDR3. The CDR3 loop reads CANGLLKGYEQYF. DNA for the CDR3: TGCGCCAATGGTTTGTTAAAGGGCTACGAGCAGTACTTC.

The chain uses TRBV25-1 and TRBJ2-1; D not certain. The CDR3 sequence is 11 residues long. V lost 6 bases and J lost 8, with 8 bases in between. The germline V gene encodes CDR1 MGHDK and CDR2 SYGVNS. The CDR3 sequence: CASRSVDEQFF. CDR3 DNA sequence: TGTGCCAGCAGATCTGTAGATGAGCAGTTCTTC.

V is TRBV11-2 and J is TRBJ2-5, with no clear D. The CDR3 consists of 16 residues. Germline V CDR1 and CDR2: SGHAT, FQNNGV. With 1 base removed from V and 5 bases from J, the gap between germline ends came to 17 bases. CDR3 sequence (DNA): TGTGCCAGCAGCTTAGTGGGCTCCTCTGGGTGGGAGACCCAGTACTTC. The encoded protein is CASSLVGSSGWETQYF.

The chain has TRBV5-1 and TRBJ2-1; D possibly corresponds to TRBD2 (6 bases). The germline V and J ends were trimmed by 6 bases and 4 bases, with 17 bases remaining between them. The germline CDR1 and CDR2 sequences are SGHRS and YFSETQ. The CDR3 totals 15 residues. The CDR3 here is CASNMGTGNYNEQFF. CDR3 bases: TGCGCCAGCAACATGGGGACTGGAAATTACAATGAGCAGTTCTTC. Filled out from reference TRBV5-1 and TRBJ2-1, the complete variable domain reads KAGVTQTPRYLIKTRGQQVTLSCSPISGHRSVSWYQQTPGQGLQFLFEYFSETQRNKGNFPGRFSGRQFSNSRSEMNVSTLELGDSALYLCASNMGTGNYNEQFFGPGTRLTVL.

The CDR3 loop is CASSGISGRAREQFF. In DNA, the CDR3 is TGTGCCAGCAGCGGAATTAGCGGGAGGGCCCGTGAGCAGTTCTTC. The chain recombines TRBV9 with TRBJ2-1, with 11 bases identical to TRBD2. CDR1 and CDR2 (germline): SGDLS, YYNGEE. V shed 3 bases and J 9 bases; nucleotides not matched to a gene: 8. The CDR3 runs to 15 residues.

This clone was counted only a few times. The chain links TRBV6-6 to TRBJ2-7; D is uncertain. The CDR3 runs 11 residues. Trimming pared 7 bases from V and 1 base from J, leaving 5 bases between. From germline, CDR1 is MNHNY and CDR2 SVGAGI (reference sequence). CDR3: CASTGSYEQYF. The CDR3 nucleotides are TGTGCCAGCACAGGTTCCTACGAGCAGTACTTC.

The chain recombines TRBV6-6 with TRBJ2-4; 8 nucleotides match TRBD2. The CDR3 is made up of 9 amino acids. The ends lost 9 bases at V and 16 bases at J; junction bases unmatched: 5. The germline V gene has CDR1 MNHNY and CDR2 SVGAGI (reference sequence). The CDR3 DNA sequence: TGTGCCAGGAGCGGGGGCCGCTACTTC. As protein: CARSGGRYF.

The sample holds a few counts of this clone. This chain joins TRBV6-5 and TRBJ1-1; D not certain. The germline V gene encodes CDR1 MNHEY and CDR2 SVGAGI. Trimming took off 2 bases at V and 1 base at J, with 5 bases between the two ends. The CDR3 length is 13 residues. The CDR3 region has the DNA TGTGCCAGCAGTTACGGTGGGAACACTGAAGCTTTCTTT. This sequence encodes CASSYGGNTEAFF.

The gene calls are TRBV5-1 and TRBJ2-7; TRBD2 aligns across 7 bases. The CDR3 has 15 amino acids. Looked up from germline, CDR1 is SGHRS and CDR2 is YFSETQ. With V trimmed by 6 bases and J by 6 bases, 15 bases remained unmatched. The CDR3 region has the DNA TGCGCCAGCACCCCTGCTGGCGGGAGTTACGGCGAGCAGTACTTC. This encodes CASTPAGGSYGEQYF.

J is TRBJ2-5 and V is TRBV4-3, with a tentative D call TRBD1 (6 bases). Judging by the DNA end, TRBJ2-7 fits better; the J call may be wrong. The CDR3 has 15 amino acids. Germline loops: CDR1 LGHNA, CDR2 YSLEER. The CDR3 reads CASSQADRSAYEQYF. The CDR3 bases are TGCGCCAGCAGCCAAGCTGACAGGTCCGCCTACGAGCAGTACTTC.

This clone was counted between two and nine times. The chain joins TRBV7-9 to TRBJ2-7; D is ambiguous. Per the germline V gene, CDR1 is SEHNR and CDR2 is FQNEAQ (reference sequence). CDR3 length equals 11 residues. V lost 3 bases and J lost 5, with 5 bases in between. Written as DNA, the CDR3 is TGTGCCAGCAGCTTTGAGAACGAGCAGTACTTC. Its translation is CASSFENEQYF.